This TCR beta chain comes out of a study of T cells in Graves' hyperthyroidism and ophthalmopathy. The table lists this clonotype with many counts. The CDR3 totals 14 residues. V dropped 3 bases and J dropped 0 bases, with 11 bases sitting between them. The germline gives CDR1 GTSNPN, CDR2 SVGIG (reference sequence). What was amplified from RNA transcripts were TCR beta CDR3 regions. TCR CDR3 underwent first-round RT-PCR with the HTBI primer set. TCRdb passed the multiplex PCR reads through MiXCR, listing each CDR3 protein once. This table holds around 350,000 distinct CDR3 sequences, approximately 20% found once.

Source material: blood. The chain uses TRBV30 and TRBJ1-1; tentatively, D is TRBD1 (5 bases). This receptor was obtained from a woman under 30 with Graves' hyperthyroidism. The CDR3 DNA follows: TGTGCCTGGAGGACAGAATCCATGAACACTGAAGCTTTCTTT. The encoded protein is CAWRTESMNTEAFF.